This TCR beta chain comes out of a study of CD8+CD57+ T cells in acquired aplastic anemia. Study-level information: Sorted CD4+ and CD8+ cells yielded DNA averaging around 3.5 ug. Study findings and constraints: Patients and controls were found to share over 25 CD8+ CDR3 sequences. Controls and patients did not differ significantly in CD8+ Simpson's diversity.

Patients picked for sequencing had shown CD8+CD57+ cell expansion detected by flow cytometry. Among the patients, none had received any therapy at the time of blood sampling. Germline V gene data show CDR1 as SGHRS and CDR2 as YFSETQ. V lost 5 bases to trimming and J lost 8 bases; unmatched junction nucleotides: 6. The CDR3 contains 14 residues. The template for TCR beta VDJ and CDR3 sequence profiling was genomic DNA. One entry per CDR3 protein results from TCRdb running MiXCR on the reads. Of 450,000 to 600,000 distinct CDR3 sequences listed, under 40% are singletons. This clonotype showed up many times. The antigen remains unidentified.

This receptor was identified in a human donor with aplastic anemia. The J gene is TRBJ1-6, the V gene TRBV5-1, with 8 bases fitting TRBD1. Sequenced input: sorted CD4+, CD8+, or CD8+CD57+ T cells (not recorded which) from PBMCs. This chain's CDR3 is CASRQGALDSPLHF. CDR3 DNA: TGCGCCAGCAGGCAGGGGGCTTTAGATTCACCCCTCCACTTT.